This T cell receptor beta chain derives from a study of beta chain features in type 1 diabetes. This CDR3 contains 13 residues. From germline, CDR1 is MNHNY and CDR2 SVGAGI (reference sequence). Trimming took off 0 bases at V and 5 bases at J, with 7 bases between the two ends. Staining for CD45RO/CCR7/CD25/CD127/CD95/CD27 allowed sorting of CD4+ naive, central memory, regulatory and stem cell-like memory cells. Each population that was sorted was more than 95% pure. The authors reverse transcribed all of the isolated RNA, so sequencing captured expressed TCRB transcripts. TCRdb's copy holds only in-frame clones and misses some; the assay was immunoSEQ multiplex PCR. The data contain roughly 700,000 clones, around 15% of them seen just once; the ten biggest clones take up less than 0.025%. Study conclusions and caveats: Type 1 diabetes patients showed a moderate but significant shortening of TCRB CDR3s in all four CD4+ subsets. The VDJ junctions of type 1 diabetes patients carried fewer insertions and more deletions.

This clone turned up a few times. Its antigen is not known. Other DNA sequences in this specimen translate into the identical CDR3. The rearrangement joins TRBV6-6 to TRBJ1-1; perhaps TRBD1 as D (5 bases). The TCR sequence derives from a man younger than 35 with type 1 diabetes. The sample comprised naive CD4+ T cells from blood. CDR3 bases: TGTGCCAGCAGTTACTCGCCAGGGACTGAAGCTTTCTTT. Translating gives CASSYSPGTEAFF.